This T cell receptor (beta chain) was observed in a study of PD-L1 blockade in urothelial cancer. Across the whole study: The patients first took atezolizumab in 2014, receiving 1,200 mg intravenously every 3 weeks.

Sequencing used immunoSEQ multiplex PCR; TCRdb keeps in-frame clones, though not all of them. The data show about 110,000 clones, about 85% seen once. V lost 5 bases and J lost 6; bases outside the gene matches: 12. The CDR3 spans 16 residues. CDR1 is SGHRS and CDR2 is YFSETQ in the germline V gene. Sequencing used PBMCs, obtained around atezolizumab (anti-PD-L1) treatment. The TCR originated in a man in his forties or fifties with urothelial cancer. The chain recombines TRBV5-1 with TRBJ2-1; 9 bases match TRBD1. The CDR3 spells CASRLLPGTGLNEQFF. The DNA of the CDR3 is TGCGCCAGCAGATTATTACCCGGGACAGGGCTCAATGAGCAGTTCTTC. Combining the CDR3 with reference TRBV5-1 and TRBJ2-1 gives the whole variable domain KAGVTQTPRYLIKTRGQQVTLSCSPISGHRSVSWYQQTPGQGLQFLFEYFSETQRNKGNFPGRFSGRQFSNSRSEMNVSTLELGDSALYLCASRLLPGTGLNEQFFGPGTRLTVL.